This T cell receptor beta chain was profiled in a study of graft-versus-host responses after intestinal transplantation. Study-wide background: The recipients all started with anti-thymocyte globulin induction and then took tacrolimus and steroids for 3 to 4 years.

The assay was immunoSEQ multiplex PCR, and TCRdb's table has in-frame clones only and misses some. Of about 120,000 clones detected, 80% to 95% appear once; the ten largest clones hold about 0.11%. As concerns this clone: No antigen is known for it.

Study outcomes and limitations: Across patients carrying graft-donor T cell macrochimerism, allografts held high graft-versus-host to host-versus-graft clonal ratios. Recipient-marrow GvH clones were detected, some having first appeared in ileum or blood.

The CDR3 runs to 18 residues. V lost 6 bases and J 5 bases, leaving 28 bases between the germline ends. Germline V gene lookup returns CDR1 KGHSH and CDR2 LQKENI. The chain links TRBV18 to TRBJ1-1; D uncertain. The clonotype originates from a human donor who received an intestinal transplant. The sequenced sample was unstimulated CD4+ T cells sorted from spleen or lymph node cells, obtained before intestinal transplant. CDR3 DNA: TGTGCCAGCTCCTCCCCGCCCAACGGGCCGCGCTTAAGTACTGAAGCTTTCTTT. The encoded protein is CASSSPPNGPRLSTEAFF.